This section outlines one T cell receptor (beta chain) sequence together with its context. Germline V lookup: CDR1 LNHDA, CDR2 SQIVND (reference sequence). The CDR3 is made up of 12 amino acids. Trimming removed 8 bases at V and 6 bases at J, with 13 bases between. In the source study's methods: How many nucleated cells were present was estimated from reference gene primer amplification. Measured with immunoSEQ multiplex PCR; TCRdb has only the in-frame clones, and not every one. V and J calls and clone size are as listed in that table; D and trimming were resolved from the DNA. The repertoire holds approximately 46,000 clones, around 83% seen once, with approximately 13% in the top ten. These data come from a study of blood T cell repertoires in COVID-19. Background on the study: PBMCs, B-cell-depleted T cells, or T cells were the source of the cDNA or gDNA that made up the material.

Sequencing input: peripheral blood. This sequence joins TRBV19 and TRBJ1-1; D is ambiguous. The sequence derives from a woman in her 70s in a cohort sampled during active COVID-19. This CDR3 reads CASGLGSAEAFF. CDR3 in DNA: TGTGCCAGTGGCCTAGGGAGCGCTGAAGCTTTCTTT.